The 32 T cell receptor beta chains below come from one sample, sequenced in a study of molecular identifiers for immune sequencing clone quantification. MiXCR was run by TCRdb on the PCR reads, yielding one entry per CDR3 protein. Among over 50,000 distinct CDR3 sequences, more than 35% were seen once, and the ten largest hold 3.8%. The sequencing input was naive CD8+ T cells from blood, with Jurkat cell RNA spiked in. Subset reported: FACS-sorted CD8+CD4-CCR7+CD45RA+ naive T cells. These receptors were taken from a human donor in good health. Some libraries in this study had Jurkat cell RNA spiked in.

The chain employs TRBV6-1 and TRBJ1-3; 7 positions match TRBD1. CDR1 is MNHNS, CDR2 SASEGT, per germline. CDR3 length: 16 residues. V lost 6 bases to trimming and J lost 0 bases; unmatched junction nucleotides: 8. In DNA form, the CDR3 reads TGTGCCAGCAGGCCGGACAGGATAGACTCTGGAAACACCATATATTTT. Translation gives CASRPDRIDSGNTIYF.

With respect to this clonotype: This may be a read error: a much more frequent sequence differs by one nucleotide. Because it lacks the conserved phenylalanine or tryptophan at the end, this CDR3 is likely a read error. This chain uses TRBV6-2 or TRBV6-3 with TRBJ1-1; tentative D call: TRBD1 (6 bases). The germline V and J ends were trimmed by 4 bases and 0 bases, with 9 bases remaining between them. There are 14 residues in the CDR3. Germline V gene sequence: CDR1 MNHEY, CDR2 SVGEGT. The CDR3 reads CASSWTAVNTEAFY. The DNA for the CDR3 is TGTGCCAGCAGTTGGACAGCGGTGAACACTGAAGCTTTCTAT.

As regards this clonotype: A single base separates this from a much larger clone, so it may be a read error. The chain combines TRBV5-1 with TRBJ1-4; D not resolved. The germline gives CDR1 SGHRS, CDR2 YFSETQ. The CDR3 runs to 14 residues. CDR3 nucleotides: TGCACCAGCAGCTTCTTCCCAACTAATGAAAAACTGTTTTTT. Amino acids: CTSSFFPTNEKLFF. Together with reference TRBV5-1 and TRBJ1-4, the CDR3 gives the full variable domain: KAGVTQTPRYLIKTRGQQVTLSCSPISGHRSVSWYQQTPGQGLQFLFEYFSETQRNKGNFPGRFSGRQFSNSRSEMNVSTLELGDSALYLCTSSFFPTNEKLFFGSGTQLSVL.

A word on this clonotype: A clone one base away is much larger, so this may be a read error. This chain uses TRBV21-1 with TRBJ2-7; the table's D call, TRBD1, was not checked against the DNA. TRBV21-1 is shown as a pseudogene. The CDR3 consists of 19 residues. CDR3 coding DNA: TGTGCCAGCAGCAAAGACCGGCATGGGACAGGGGCCCGGGGGTACGAGCAGTACTTC. It specifies CASSKDRHGTGARGYEQYF.

This clonotype has a handful of counts. V gene TRBV4-3 combines with J gene TRBJ2-5; 9 bases align to TRBD2. Germline assignment: CDR1 LGHNA and CDR2 YSLEER. CDR3 length equals 15 residues. The V and J ends lost 3 bases and 5 bases, in that order; junction bases with no gene match: 7. The CDR3 region has the DNA TGCGCCAGCAGCCAGAGTAGCGGGGGCCGTGAGACCCAGTACTTC. It yields the protein CASSQSSGGRETQYF.

This clonotype was seen once. One end of the junction is discordant with germline, which a read error may explain. The CDR3 here is CASSTSRGADTRYF. CDR3 nucleotides: TGTGCCAGCAGCACCAGTCGGGGGGCAGATACGCGGTATTTT. The rearrangement joins TRBV9 to TRBJ2-3; D is perhaps TRBD2 (7 bases). This CDR3 comprises 14 residues. Germline loops: CDR1 SGDLS, CDR2 YYNGEE.

This clonotype was detected only a few times. Since the CDR3 does not end with the conserved phenylalanine or tryptophan, this likely comes from a read error. The chain has TRBV4-1 and TRBJ1-1; D perhaps matches TRBD1 (6 bases). The CDR3 extends over 14 amino acids. V was clipped by 4 bases and J by 0 bases, with 9 bases between them. In germline, CDR1 is MGHRA, CDR2 YSYEKL. CDR3 nucleotide sequence: TGCGCCAGCAGCCCGAGACAGGTGAACACTGAAGCTTTCATT. It codes for CASSPRQVNTEAFI.

This clonotype counts as medium-sized (0.01 to 0.1%). This chain connects TRBV29-1 to TRBJ2-7, with D perhaps TRBD1 (6 bases). The CDR3 totals 11 residues. The germline V gene has CDR1 SQVTM and CDR2 ANQGSEA. Between the trimmed V and J ends, which lost 7 bases and 6 bases, there was a span of 13 bases. For the CDR3, the DNA is TGCAGCGGAAGAACAGGGCCCGAGCAGTACTTC. Its protein is CSGRTGPEQYF.

As for this clonotype: One end of the junction varies from germline; a read error may be responsible. V usage is TRBV5-3 and J usage is TRBJ2-7; 11 bases fit TRBD2. TRBV5-3 is recorded as an ORF, its role being uncertain. The CDR3 covers 15 residues. CDR3 DNA sequence: TGTGCCAGCAGCTTAGGGACTAGCGGAACCTACGAGCAGTACTTC. This codes for CASSLGTSGTYEQYF.

The V and J genes are TRBV24-1 and TRBJ2-1; D gene unclear. This CDR3 contains 13 residues. Deletions cut 7 bases from V and 6 bases from J, with 12 bases between. Germline CDR1 reads KGHDR; CDR2 reads SFDVKD. CDR3 sequence reads: CATSPTRFNEQFF. The CDR3 coding sequence is TGTGCCACCAGCCCCACAAGGTTCAATGAGCAGTTCTTC.

V and J are TRBV19 and TRBJ2-3; D tentatively reads TRBD1 or TRBD2 (5 bases each). The germline V gene has CDR1 LNHDA and CDR2 SQIVND (reference sequence). The ends were cut back, 10 bases at V and 2 bases at J, with 13 bases in the middle. The CDR3 totals 13 residues. CDR3 in DNA: TGTGCCACCGGGACGGAGCCCACAGATACGCAGTATTTT. It yields the protein CATGTEPTDTQYF.

Ten or more counts support this clonotype. This chain connects TRBV27 to TRBJ2-7; 11 bases fit TRBD1. The CDR3 runs to 13 residues. Trimming cost V 4 bases and J 9 bases; bases outside gene matches: 5. Per germline, CDR1 MNHEY and CDR2 SMNVEV (reference sequence). In DNA, the CDR3 is TGTGCCAGCAGTTCGGGACAGGGGGTCGGGCAGTACTTC. Its translation is CASSSGQGVGQYF.

This clonotype was recorded many times. V and J are TRBV4-3 and TRBJ1-5; D not resolved. The germline V gene encodes CDR1 LGHNA and CDR2 YSLEER. Between the trimmed V and J ends, which lost 0 bases and 4 bases, there was a span of 7 bases. CDR3 length: 14 amino acids. This CDR3 reads CASSQDFQNQPQHF. The CDR3 DNA follows: TGCGCCAGCAGCCAAGACTTTCAGAATCAGCCCCAGCATTTT.

This clonotype was seen ten or more times. The gene calls are TRBV5-4 and TRBJ2-5; maybe TRBD2 (6 bases). CDR1 and CDR2 (germline): SGHNT, YYREEE (reference sequence). The V end lost 2 bases, the J end lost 1 base, and 9 bases lay between the germline ends. CDR3 length equals 14 residues. The CDR3 loop reads CASSLPGSQETQYF. The CDR3 DNA reads TGTGCCAGCAGCTTACCCGGGAGCCAAGAGACCCAGTACTTC.

Comments on this clonotype: A much bigger clone sits one base away, suggesting this may be a read error. The V gene is TRBV29-1, the J gene TRBJ2-4; TRBD1 agrees at 10 bases. Unmatched junction bases numbered 8, after V lost 4 bases and J lost 8 bases. The length of the CDR3 is 14 residues. Germline V lookup: CDR1 SQVTM, CDR2 ANQGSEA. CDR3 DNA sequence: TGCAGCGTTGTAGACAGGGGGCGCTTGGACATTCAGTACTTC. The encoded protein is CSVVDRGRLDIQYF.

This clonotype was seen a few times. The chain recombines TRBV2 with TRBJ2-3; maybe TRBD2 (6 bases). CDR3 length equals 13 residues. The germline V and J ends were trimmed by 6 bases and 2 bases, with 9 bases remaining between them. From germline, CDR1 is SNHLY and CDR2 FYNNEI. The CDR3 is CASRADYTDTQYF. In nucleotides, the CDR3 is TGTGCCAGCAGGGCGGACTACACAGATACGCAGTATTTT.

In this sample, this clonotype turned up many times. No DNA is shown, since the ends of the CDR3 on it are uncertain; the CDR3 is the one TCRdb lists. The chain employs TRBV28 and TRBJ1-5; the DNA was not used to check the table's D call, TRBD1. CDR1 and CDR2 (germline): MDHEN, SYDVKM. The CDR3 has 14 residues if both end residues are counted. This chain's CDR3 is CASSFGEGWPPQHF.

The gene calls are TRBV11-2 and TRBJ2-3; 9 nucleotides agree with TRBD2. Germline trimming cut 5 bases from V and 4 bases from J; bases unmatched to any gene: 10. The CDR3 spans 16 residues. Germline-derived CDR1 and CDR2 are SGHAT and FQNNGV. Written as DNA, the CDR3 is TGTGCCAGCAGCGGGGTAGCGGGAGCAAATGCAGATACGCAGTATTTT. It yields the protein CASSGVAGANADTQYF.

Regarding this clonotype: Possible read error: a much larger clone is one base away. V usage is TRBV12-5 and J usage is TRBJ2-6; the D is unclear. CDR3 size: 12 residues. Trimming removed 7 bases at V and 1 base at J, with 2 bases between. The V gene's germline CDR1 is LGHNT and CDR2 FRNRAP. CDR3 in amino acids: CASDSGANVLTF. CDR3 DNA: TGTGCTAGTGATTCTGGGGCCAACGTCCTGACTTTC.

The rearrangement joins TRBV28 to TRBJ1-6, with D hard to call. Germline assignment: CDR1 MDHEN and CDR2 SYDVKM. Trimming took 2 bases from V and 9 from J, leaving 14 bases between them. CDR3 length: 15 amino acids. CDR3 DNA: TGTGCCAGCAGTTTACCGGACCGGTCTCCTTCACCCCTCCACTTT. Amino acids: CASSLPDRSPSPLHF.

The chain couples TRBV28 to TRBJ2-2; TRBD2 agrees at 8 bases. This CDR3 contains 15 residues. Germline trimming cut 0 bases from V and 3 bases from J; bases unmatched to any gene: 0. Germline loops: CDR1 MDHEN, CDR2 SYDVKM. CDR3 sequence reads: CASSLWRGDTGELFF. The CDR3 coding sequence is TGTGCCAGCAGTTTATGGCGGGGGGACACCGGGGAGCTGTTTTTT. The whole variable domain, remainder taken from reference TRBV28 and TRBJ2-2, is DVKVTQSSRYLVKRTGEKVFLECVQDMDHENMFWYRQDPGLGLRLIYFSYDVKMKEKGDIPEGYSVSREKKERFSLILESASTNQTSMYLCASSLWRGDTGELFFGEGSRLTVL.

The V and J genes are TRBV10-3 and TRBJ2-7; D may be TRBD2 (6 bases). Germline CDR1 and CDR2: ENHRY and SYGVKD. Trimming shortened V by 4 bases and J by 2 bases, and 12 bases separated the two germline ends. The CDR3 spans 14 residues. CDR3 nucleotides: TGTGCCATCAGTGGAATAGCGGAGGCCTACGAGCAGTACTTC. Encoded protein: CAISGIAEAYEQYF.

CDR3 region: CSARVLSGTEERPQHF. In nucleotides, the CDR3 is TGCAGTGCTAGAGTTCTTTCCGGTACAGAGGAAAGGCCCCAGCATTTT. The gene calls are TRBV20-1 and TRBJ1-5; D uncertain. Trimming shortened V by 1 base and J by 9 bases, and 22 bases separated the two germline ends. The length of the CDR3 is 16 residues. Per the germline V gene, CDR1 is DFQATT and CDR2 is SNEGSKA (reference sequence).

This clonotype was seen just once. Given a much more abundant clone one base away, this may be a read error. The CDR3 end shows no conserved phenylalanine or tryptophan, and so a read error is likely. This chain uses TRBV7-9 with TRBJ2-7, with D tentatively TRBD1 or TRBD2 (7 bases each). The CDR3 length is 16 residues. Germline V gene data show CDR1 as SEHNR and CDR2 as FQNEAQ (reference sequence). Trimming removed 0 bases at V and 2 bases at J, with 14 bases between. The CDR3 region has the DNA TGTGCCAGCAGCTTAGCGCGGGGGACAGTAACCTACGAGCAGTACATC. The encoded protein is CASSLARGTVTYEQYI.

This clonotype was seen a few times. The chain has TRBV4-3 and TRBJ1-3; 11 nucleotides align to TRBD1. With 1 base clipped from V and 0 bases from J, the junction kept 5 bases outside the gene matches. CDR1 and CDR2 (germline): LGHNA, YSLEER. The CDR3 consists of 18 residues. The CDR3 loop reads CASSQADRGPNSGNTIYF. The DNA of the CDR3 is TGCGCCAGCAGCCAAGCGGACAGGGGGCCAAACTCTGGAAACACCATATATTTT.

The chain is built from TRBV7-6 and TRBJ2-1; tentatively, D is TRBD1 or TRBD2 (5 bases each). Per germline, CDR1 SGHVS and CDR2 FNYEAQ. The CDR3 extends over 20 amino acids. Trimming removed 1 base at V and 2 bases at J, with 24 bases between. The CDR3 bases are TGTGCCAGCAGCTTAGAACCTCATCGGGACGCTGATCATACCTACAATGAGCAGTTCTTC. This encodes CASSLEPHRDADHTYNEQFF.

A few counts support this clonotype. The V call is TRBV9, the J call TRBJ1-4; possibly TRBD1 for D (5 bases). Per the germline V gene, CDR1 is SGDLS and CDR2 is YYNGEE. CDR3 length: 17 amino acids. Trimming left V 0 bases short and J 8 bases short, with 20 bases between. The CDR3 DNA reads as TGTGCCAGCAGCGTAGAGGTTGGGACCTCGACAAGCGAAAAACTGTTTTTT. Translating it yields CASSVEVGTSTSEKLFF.

This clonotype was seen only a few times. The J gene is TRBJ2-5, the V gene TRBV19, with 8 bases identical to TRBD1. V lost 5 bases to trimming and J lost 5 bases; unmatched junction nucleotides: 16. The CDR3 runs 17 residues. Germline CDR1 and CDR2: LNHDA and SQIVND (reference sequence). The chain's CDR3 is CASSLGQGNYDDETQYF. The CDR3 bases are TGTGCCAGTAGTCTCGGACAGGGTAATTATGACGATGAGACCCAGTACTTC.

This rearrangement joins TRBV25-1 to TRBJ2-6; 7 bases align to TRBD1. Germline CDR1 and CDR2: MGHDK and SYGVNS. Losses at the gene ends were 2 bases for V and 2 bases for J; bases not matched to a gene: 6. This CDR3 contains 17 residues. In DNA, the CDR3 is TGTGCCAGCAGTGAAACGGGACAGCCGCCTGGGGCCAACGTCCTGACTTTC. Protein product: CASSETGQPPGANVLTF.

This clonotype was recorded many times. The chain links TRBV28 to TRBJ2-7; 10 nucleotides agree with TRBD1. The CDR3 has 15 amino acids. The V segment lost 8 bases and the J segment 6 bases; nucleotides outside the gene matches: 13. The germline V gene encodes CDR1 MDHEN and CDR2 SYDVKM. CDR3 in DNA: TGTGCCAGCGTAGTACAGACAGGGGGCCTTGGCGAGCAGTACTTC. Its protein is CASVVQTGGLGEQYF.

A few counts support this clonotype. The chain uses TRBV20-1 and TRBJ2-5; D call uncertain. From germline, CDR1 is DFQATT and CDR2 SNEGSKA (reference sequence). Trimming pared 5 bases from V and 1 base from J, leaving 14 bases between. This CDR3 spans 14 amino acids. In nucleotides, the CDR3 is TGCAGTGCTGGGGTCGGGTATCTCCAAGAGACCCAGTACTTC. Its translation: CSAGVGYLQETQYF.

Concerning this clonotype itself: This CDR3 fails to terminate in the conserved phenylalanine or tryptophan, so it likely reflects a read error. The J gene is TRBJ1-6, the V gene TRBV28; possibly TRBD1 for D (6 bases). Germline-derived CDR1 and CDR2 are MDHEN and SYDVKM. Trimming left V 3 bases short and J 4 bases short, with 25 bases between. This CDR3 is built from 20 residues. The CDR3 region is CASSLPDRSLSLTYNSPLHI. Written as DNA, the CDR3 is TGTGCCAGCAGTTTGCCAGACAGGTCCCTATCCCTCACTTATAATTCACCCCTCCACATT.